One sample yielded the 2 T cell receptor beta chains listed below, sequenced in a study of technical replicates of blood from a few donors. Here immunoSEQ multiplex PCR was the method, and the copy in TCRdb shows in-frame clones only, minus some. The data contain around 84,000 clones, 98% of them singletons. What was sequenced was T cells isolated from PBMCs. These receptors were obtained from a human donor in good health.

The V and J genes are TRBV5-6 and TRBJ1-6; D is unresolved. Trimming shortened V by 0 bases and J by 8 bases, and 6 bases separated the two germline ends. The CDR3 spans 13 residues. Germline V gene data show CDR1 as SGHDT and CDR2 as YYEEEE. The CDR3 region is CASSLVSDSPLHF. In nucleotides, the CDR3 is TGTGCCAGCAGCTTGGTCTCGGATTCACCCCTCCACTTT.

This clone was picked up one time. In DNA, the CDR3 is TGTGCCAGCAGCCGGGGGACAGGGAGCTCCTACGAGCAGTACTTC. Translation gives CASSRGTGSSYEQYF. The chain joins TRBV7-2 to TRBJ2-7; 9 bases are shared with TRBD1. The CDR3 is 15 amino acids. Germline trimming cut 5 bases from V and 0 bases from J; bases unmatched to any gene: 5. The germline CDR1 and CDR2 sequences are SGHTA and FQGNSA.